The source of this T cell receptor beta chain is a study of T cell repertoires in cytomegalovirus infection. Study outcomes and limitations: The response measured ex vivo was dominated by TCR beta clonotypes (HLA-C-restricted and CMV-specific).

Of note for this clonotype: As yet, its antigen is unknown.

The CDR3 runs to 17 residues. The J segment lost 1 base and the V segment lost 3 bases, leaving 7 bases of the junction unmatched. One entry per CDR3 protein, called by TCRdb with MiXCR from the reads. The data show fewer than 1,000,000 distinct CDR3 sequences, with around a third seen just once and 11% to 15% held by the top ten. The sequence came from a human donor in good health (CMV status not recorded). Some clones in this sample may be carry-over from other donors' samples. The chain joins TRBV12-3 or TRBV12-4 to TRBJ1-1; 11 positions match TRBD1. Specimen: cultured CD8+ T cells from PBMCs, collected from culture after CMV antigen stimulation. DNA of the CDR3: TGTGCCAGCAGTTTGGGACAGGGGGTATGGGAGAACACTGAAGCTTTCTTT. Its protein is CASSLGQGVWENTEAFF.